This entry lists 12 T cell receptor beta chains sequenced from one sample in a study of T cells in Graves' hyperthyroidism and ophthalmopathy. Using RNA transcripts as the source, TCR beta CDR3 regions were amplified. An initial round of RT-PCR targeting the TCR CDR3 relied on the HTBI primer set. In TCRdb, the multiplex PCR reads were re-called with MiXCR into one record per CDR3 protein. This table has 450,000 to 650,000 distinct CDR3 sequences, roughly 17% appearing once. Specimen: blood. The receptors here all came from a woman under 30 with Graves' ophthalmopathy.

This clonotype was picked up many times. This chain joins TRBV6-1 and TRBJ1-2; 8 positions match TRBD1. Trimming at V came to 2 bases and at J to 10 bases, leaving 15 bases not matched to a gene. The CDR3 length is 16 residues. Looked up from germline, CDR1 is MNHNS and CDR2 is SASEGT. The CDR3 nucleotides read TGTGCCAGCAGTGAAACCCTGGACAGGGAAAAAGGCACCTACACCTTC. Encoded protein: CASSETLDREKGTYTF.

The sample holds many counts of this clonotype. This sequence joins TRBV28 and TRBJ1-5; 11 bases are shared with TRBD1. Germline trimming cut 6 bases from V and 1 base from J; bases unmatched to any gene: 8. Looked up from germline, CDR1 is MDHEN and CDR2 is SYDVKM. The CDR3 covers 17 residues. CDR3 DNA: TGTGCCAGCAGATCGGACAGGGGGCGAGGGAGCAATCAGCCCCAGCATTTT. Encoded protein: CASRSDRGRGSNQPQHF. Full variable domain (missing parts from reference TRBV28 and TRBJ1-5): DVKVTQSSRYLVKRTGEKVFLECVQDMDHENMFWYRQDPGLGLRLIYFSYDVKMKEKGDIPEGYSVSREKKERFSLILESASTNQTSMYLCASRSDRGRGSNQPQHFGDGTRLSIL.

In this sample, this clonotype turned up many times. V and J are TRBV28 and TRBJ2-5; D call uncertain. This CDR3 comprises 13 residues. The V gene's germline CDR1 is MDHEN and CDR2 SYDVKM. The V and J ends lost 4 bases and 0 bases respectively, with 6 bases between them. CDR3 in amino acids: CASSSRYQETQYF. The CDR3 nucleotides read TGTGCCAGCAGTTCCAGATACCAAGAGACCCAGTACTTC.

V usage is TRBV12-3 or TRBV12-4 and J usage is TRBJ1-1; D is perhaps TRBD1 (6 bases). The V end lost 6 bases, the J end lost 1 base, and 21 bases lay between the germline ends. CDR3 length equals 17 residues. In DNA form, the CDR3 reads TGTGCCAGCAGCCGTTCAACACAGGGCTTCACGAACACTGAAGCTTTCTTT. It yields the protein CASSRSTQGFTNTEAFF.

V is TRBV3-1 and J is TRBJ1-3; 9 bases line up with TRBD1. V was pared by 0 bases and J by 1 base, with 4 bases of the junction left unmatched. The CDR3 consists of 17 residues. The germline V gene has CDR1 LGHDT and CDR2 YNNKEL (reference sequence). The DNA for the CDR3 is TGTGCCAGCAGCCAAGATCTGGACAGGGGTTCTGGAAACACCATATATTTT. It specifies CASSQDLDRGSGNTIYF.

This clonotype was observed at least ten times. V gene TRBV2 combines with J gene TRBJ1-5; TRBD1 agrees at 7 bases. The trim removed 5 bases at V and 6 bases at J, leaving 7 bases unmatched. This CDR3 is built from 14 residues. Germline CDR1 is SNHLY and CDR2 is FYNNEI. The CDR3, as DNA: TGTGCCAGCAGTAAAACAGGGGTCGGTCAGCCCCAGCATTTT. As protein: CASSKTGVGQPQHF.

This chain joins TRBV7-2 and TRBJ1-1, with a possible D match to TRBD1 (5 bases). Germline lookup yields CDR1 SGHTA and CDR2 FQGNSA. Trimming stripped 4 bases from V and 2 bases from J, with 11 bases between. This CDR3 has 14 amino acids. CDR3 sequence: CASSSSRDNTEAFF. As DNA, the CDR3 is TGTGCCAGCAGCTCGTCCCGGGACAACACTGAAGCTTTCTTT.

This clonotype was observed at least ten times. J is TRBJ2-3 and V is TRBV6-2 or TRBV6-3; D possibly matches TRBD1 or TRBD2 (6 bases each). The V end was cut by 6 bases, the J end by 1 base, with 14 bases between. CDR1 and CDR2 from the germline V gene are MNHEY and SVGEGT. This CDR3 contains 15 residues. The CDR3, as DNA: TGTGCCAGCAGGAGGGGGGACTCCGGCACAGATACGCAGTATTTT. Residues: CASRRGDSGTDTQYF.

This clonotype was seen repeatedly, ten times or more. The V call is TRBV9, the J call TRBJ2-3, with TRBD2 matching over 14 bases. V shed 3 bases and J 4 bases; nucleotides not matched to a gene: 7. The length of the CDR3 is 17 residues. CDR1 and CDR2 (germline): SGDLS, YYNGEE. In DNA, the CDR3 is TGTGCCAGCAGCGCCGGGACTAGCGGGAGTTTATCAGATACGCAGTATTTT. Protein product: CASSAGTSGSLSDTQYF.

This clonotype was counted at least ten times. The chain carries TRBV20-1 and TRBJ2-5, with TRBD1 matching over 10 bases. V dropped 4 bases and J dropped 4; count of bases not matched to a gene: 12. The CDR3 consists of 16 residues. Per the germline V gene, CDR1 is DFQATT and CDR2 is SNEGSKA (reference sequence). CDR3 DNA sequence: TGCAGTGCTACATCCCGGGACAGGGGTCTAGCAGAGACCCAGTACTTC. Translated, it gives CSATSRDRGLAETQYF.

In its sample, this clonotype was seen many times. This chain connects TRBV10-3 to TRBJ1-2, with 10 positions matching TRBD1. The V segment lost 0 bases and the J segment 4 bases; nucleotides outside the gene matches: 5. Germline assignment: CDR1 ENHRY and CDR2 SYGVKD. This CDR3 has 16 residues. The chain's CDR3 is CAISESQTGGAYGYTF. In DNA, the CDR3 is TGTGCCATCAGTGAGTCCCAGACAGGGGGCGCCTATGGCTACACCTTC.

The chain is built from TRBV5-1 and TRBJ2-5; D is unresolved. Trimming pared 2 bases from V and 5 bases from J, leaving 16 bases between. Germline V CDR1 and CDR2: SGHRS, YFSETQ. CDR3 size: 15 residues. The CDR3 sequence is CASSLSPRKWETQYF. The CDR3 bases are TGCGCCAGCAGCTTATCCCCTAGAAAATGGGAGACCCAGTACTTC.